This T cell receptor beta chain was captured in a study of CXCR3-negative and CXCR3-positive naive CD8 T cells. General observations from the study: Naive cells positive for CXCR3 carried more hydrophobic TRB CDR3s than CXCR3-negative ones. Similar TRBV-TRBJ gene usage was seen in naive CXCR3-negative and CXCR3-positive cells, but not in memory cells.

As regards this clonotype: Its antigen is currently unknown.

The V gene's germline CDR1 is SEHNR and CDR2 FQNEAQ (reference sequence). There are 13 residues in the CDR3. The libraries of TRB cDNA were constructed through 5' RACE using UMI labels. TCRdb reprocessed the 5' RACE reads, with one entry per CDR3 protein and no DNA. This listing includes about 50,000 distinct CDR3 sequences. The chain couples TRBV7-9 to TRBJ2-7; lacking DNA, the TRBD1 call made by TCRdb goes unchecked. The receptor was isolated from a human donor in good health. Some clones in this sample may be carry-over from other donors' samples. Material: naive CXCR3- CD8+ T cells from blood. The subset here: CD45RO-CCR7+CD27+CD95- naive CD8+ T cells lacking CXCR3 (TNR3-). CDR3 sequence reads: CASSVDRVGEQYF.